This TCR beta chain was identified in a study of OX40 agonist ivuxolimab in advanced cancers. As for the study in general: Ivuxolimab was delivered to patients intravenously every 2 weeks at doses spanning 0.01 to 10 mg/kg.

This CDR3 has 14 residues. After removal of 5 bases from V and 4 bases from J, the junction contained 5 bases not matched to a gene. Germline V gives CDR1 SGHAT, CDR2 FQNNGV. This clone was seen more than once but under ten times. Profiled with immunoSEQ multiplex PCR; TCRdb holds only in-frame clones, not every one. Here the sample spans about 6,100 clones, around four fifths being singletons. The sequenced sample was CD4+ or CD8+ T cells sorted from blood, obtained in a trial of the OX40 agonist ivuxolimab. This TCR derives from an adult with an advanced solid tumor such as melanoma, head and neck, liver or kidney cancer. The genes are TRBV11-2 and TRBJ2-1; 7 bases align to TRBD1. CDR3 sequence: CASSHGTEYNEQFF. CDR3 nucleotides: TGTGCCAGCAGCCATGGGACAGAATACAATGAGCAGTTCTTC.